The clone carrying this TCR beta chain is a singleton in its sample. What it binds is not known. This may arise from a read error, as a much more abundant clone is one base away. CDR3-region Arm-PCR and iRepertoire HTBI primers produced the TCR beta libraries. TCRdb re-derived calls from the multiplex PCR reads in MiXCR, one entry per CDR3 protein. The table has roughly 400,000 distinct CDR3 sequences, roughly 23% seen once. This specimen comes from a study of regulatory T cells in long-lasting Graves disease. Study-wide results and caveats: Relative to new patients (966), persistent patients exhibited greater sharing of public clonotypes (around 2,500). TCR diversity was lower in persistent Graves' patients than in newly diagnosed ones.

Indicated time point: persistent/refractory GD, antithyroid drugs over 5 years with positive TRAb. PBMCs provided the RNA from which the TCR library was made. CDR3 length equals 15 residues. After removal of 1 base from V and 9 bases from J, the junction contained 10 bases not matched to a gene. CDR1 and CDR2 (germline): PRHDT, FYEKMQ (reference sequence). The V call is TRBV13, the J call TRBJ2-7; 9 positions agree with TRBD1. The clonotype originates from a female donor with Graves disease. The material sequenced was peripheral blood mononuclear cells (PBMCs), taken when the disease was refractory, from a patient treated with antithyroid drugs. CDR3 loop: CASSLETTGGRVQYF. The DNA for the CDR3 is TGTGCCAGCAGCTTAGAGACCACAGGGGGCAGGGTGCAGTACTTC.